This is a list of T cell receptor beta chains from one sample in a study of shared clonotypes between healthy human individuals. Measured with immunoSEQ multiplex PCR; TCRdb has only the in-frame clones, and not every one. The table lists 2 million to 2.5 million clones, around 95% of them singletons. Sequenced material: naive CD4+ T cells sorted from blood. The source is a man younger than 35 in good health. CDR3s include the opening cysteine and the closing phenylalanine or tryptophan. The D gene is left open where the match is weak. Some rows have no size entry. The others give once, few or many, or a class for an expanded clone.

CDR3 DNA	CDR3 protein	V gene	D gene	J gene	clone size
TGTGCCAGCAGCCCGCGGACGGTGACCTACGAGCAGTACTTC	CASSPRTVTYEQYF	TRBV7-6	-	TRBJ2-7	-
TGTGCCAGCAGCTTACAGGGGAAACTAAACACTGAAGCTTTCTTT	CASSLQGKLNTEAFF	TRBV7-2	-	TRBJ1-1	-
TGTGCCAGCTCCACCCCCGAAAAACAGGGGTCTGGCTACACCTTC	CASSTPEKQGSGYTF	TRBV6-6	TRBD1	TRBJ1-2	-
TGTGCCTGGAGTGTACCTAGGTACAGGGAGCTTAACACTGAAGCTTTCTTT	CAWSVPRYRELNTEAFF	TRBV30	-	TRBJ1-1	-
TGTGCCAGCAGCTGGTTAGCGGGAGCTCCCTACGAGCAGTACTTC	CASSWLAGAPYEQYF	TRBV5-6	TRBD2	TRBJ2-7	few
TGCGCCAGCAGCCAAGAACTGGCGGGAATCACAGATACGCAGTATTTT	CASSQELAGITDTQYF	TRBV4-3	-	TRBJ2-3	-
TGTGCCAGCAGCGTAGAAGGTTATCGAGTACCAGATACGCAGTATTTT	CASSVEGYRVPDTQYF	TRBV9	-	TRBJ2-3	-
TGTGCCAGCAGCTTTTTGGGTGCCGGGGAGCTGTTTTTT	CASSFLGAGELFF	TRBV7-9	-	TRBJ2-2	-
TGTGCTAGCAGCCAGGGAGTGGTAGCGGGGGGCAAAGAGACCCAGTACTTC	CASSQGVVAGGKETQYF	TRBV7-7	TRBD2	TRBJ2-5	-
TGCGCCAGCAGCCCTGACCGCTATAATTCACCCCTCCACTTT	CASSPDRYNSPLHF	TRBV5-1	-	TRBJ1-6	-
TGTGCCAGCACCCCGGGACAGGGGAGAAATTCACCCCTCCACTTT	CASTPGQGRNSPLHF	TRBV6-1	TRBD1	TRBJ1-6	-
TGTGCCAGCAGTGAGTCGCCTTACAATGAGCAGTTCTTC	CASSESPYNEQFF	TRBV6-1	-	TRBJ2-1	-
TGCGCCAGCAGCCCCCGGACCGGTCGCGAGCAGTACTTC	CASSPRTGREQYF	TRBV5-1	-	TRBJ2-7	-